This record looks at one T cell receptor beta chain sequence and its context. This same CDR3 is encoded by further DNA sequences in the sample. V was shortened by 6 bases and J by 3 bases, with 5 bases between the two germline ends. This CDR3 has 10 amino acids. CDR1 is DFQATT and CDR2 is SNEGSKA in the germline V gene (reference sequence). The source of the sample is a study of beta chain features in type 1 diabetes. Expressed TCRB transcripts were sequenced, since all the RNA that had been isolated was reverse transcribed. Mean read depth for naive, central memory and regulatory T cell samples was a few million reads. The repertoire was sequenced with immunoSEQ multiplex PCR; TCRdb's copy has only in-frame clones and lacks some. Among about 220,000 clones, roughly 11% were seen once, and the ten largest hold over 1%.

The receptor was derived from a young man in good health. This chain uses TRBV20-1 with TRBJ1-1, with unresolved D. Sequencing used central memory CD4+ T cells from blood. CDR3 loop: CSATHTEAFF. CDR3 DNA sequence: TGCAGTGCCACACACACTGAAGCTTTCTTT.